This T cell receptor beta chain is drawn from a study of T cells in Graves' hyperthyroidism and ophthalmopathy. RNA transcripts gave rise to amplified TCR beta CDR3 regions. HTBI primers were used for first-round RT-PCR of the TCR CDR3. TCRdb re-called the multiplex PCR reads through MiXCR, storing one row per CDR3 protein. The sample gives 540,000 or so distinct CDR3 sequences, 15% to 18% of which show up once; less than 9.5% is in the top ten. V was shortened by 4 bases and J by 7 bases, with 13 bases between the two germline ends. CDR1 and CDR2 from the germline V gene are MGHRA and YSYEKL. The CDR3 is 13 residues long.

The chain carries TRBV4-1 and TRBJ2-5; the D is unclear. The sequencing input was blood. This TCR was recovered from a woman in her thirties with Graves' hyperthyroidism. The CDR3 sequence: CASSLTSKGTQYF. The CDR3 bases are TGCGCCAGCAGCCTCACCTCGAAAGGGACCCAGTACTTC.